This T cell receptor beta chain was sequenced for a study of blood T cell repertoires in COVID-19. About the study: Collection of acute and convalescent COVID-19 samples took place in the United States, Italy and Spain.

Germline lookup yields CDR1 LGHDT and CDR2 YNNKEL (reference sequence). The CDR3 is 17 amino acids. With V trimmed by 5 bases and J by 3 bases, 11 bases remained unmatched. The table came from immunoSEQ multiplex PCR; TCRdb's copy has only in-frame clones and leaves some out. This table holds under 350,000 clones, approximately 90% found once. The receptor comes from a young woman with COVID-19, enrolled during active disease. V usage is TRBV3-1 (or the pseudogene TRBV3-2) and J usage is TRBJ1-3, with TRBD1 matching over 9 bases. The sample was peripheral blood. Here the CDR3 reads CASSSGQGTLGGNTIYF. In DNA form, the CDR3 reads TGTGCCAGCAGCTCGGGACAGGGAACTTTGGGTGGAAACACCATATATTTT.